The rows below give T cell receptor beta chains drawn from one sample of a study of blood T cell repertoires in COVID-19. The method was immunoSEQ multiplex PCR; TCRdb's version includes in-frame clones alone and lacks a portion of them. Here the sample spans some 230,000 clones, 75% to 90% being singletons. The specimen sequenced was PBMCs or T cells enriched from blood (not recorded which). These receptors were collected from a young woman in a cohort exposed to, infected with or recovered from COVID-19 (not recorded which). CDR3s include the opening cysteine and the closing phenylalanine or tryptophan. Each record gives: CDR3 DNA, CDR3 protein, V gene, clone size, D gene, J gene. D genes are given only for firm matches. Part of the rows lack a size; the others show once, few, many or a class for expanded clones.

cdr3_nt: TGTGCCAGCAGCGCTCAGACAGGGCCTTATGGCTACACCTTC
cdr3_aa: CASSAQTGPYGYTF
v_call: TRBV7-9
clone_size: -
d_call: TRBD1
j_call: TRBJ1-2

cdr3_nt: TGTGCCAGTAGTACACAGGGGGGCGATTCACCCCTCCACTTT
cdr3_aa: CASSTQGGDSPLHF
v_call: TRBV19
clone_size: -
d_call: TRBD1
j_call: TRBJ1-6

cdr3_nt: TGCAGCCTCGGAGGGACAGGGGGCTTCCATGAGCAGTTCTTC
cdr3_aa: CSLGGTGGFHEQFF
v_call: TRBV29-1
clone_size: -
d_call: TRBD1
j_call: TRBJ2-1

cdr3_nt: TGTGCCAGCAGTGAATCGGGGGACGCAGCTCAGCCCCAGCATTTT
cdr3_aa: CASSESGDAAQPQHF
v_call: TRBV2
clone_size: -
d_call: -
j_call: TRBJ1-5

cdr3_nt: TGTGCCTCATACGGAGCCAGGGGGAACACTGAAGCTTTCTTT
cdr3_aa: CASYGARGNTEAFF
v_call: TRBV19
clone_size: -
d_call: -
j_call: TRBJ1-1

cdr3_nt: TGTGCCAGCAGCCTCGTCCAGGGATCCAATGAGCAGTTCTTC
cdr3_aa: CASSLVQGSNEQFF
v_call: TRBV9
clone_size: -
d_call: -
j_call: TRBJ2-1

cdr3_nt: TGTGCCAGCAGCTTCGGACAGCTCTATGGCTACACCTTC
cdr3_aa: CASSFGQLYGYTF
v_call: TRBV3-1/TRBV3-2
clone_size: -
d_call: -
j_call: TRBJ1-2

cdr3_nt: TGTGCCAGCAGCTTCCGGGGACTAGCGGGAGTCGACGAGCAGTACTTC
cdr3_aa: CASSFRGLAGVDEQYF
v_call: TRBV11-2
clone_size: once
d_call: TRBD2
j_call: TRBJ2-7

cdr3_nt: TGCGCCAGCAGCTTGAGGGCGGCGGGAGACGGAGATACGCAGTATTTT
cdr3_aa: CASSLRAAGDGDTQYF
v_call: TRBV5-1
clone_size: once
d_call: TRBD2
j_call: TRBJ2-3

cdr3_nt: TGTGCCAGCAGCTTTGGGACAGGGGTATCACCCCTCCACTTT
cdr3_aa: CASSFGTGVSPLHF
v_call: TRBV7-3
clone_size: -
d_call: TRBD1
j_call: TRBJ1-6

cdr3_nt: TGTGCCATCAATGTAGGGCAGGGGGAAAACACTGAAGCTTTCTTT
cdr3_aa: CAINVGQGENTEAFF
v_call: TRBV10-3
clone_size: once
d_call: TRBD1
j_call: TRBJ1-1

cdr3_nt: TGTGCCAGCAGTGGGCGGACAGGGGATTATGGCTACACCTTC
cdr3_aa: CASSGRTGDYGYTF
v_call: TRBV2
clone_size: -
d_call: TRBD1
j_call: TRBJ1-2

cdr3_nt: TGTGCCAGCAGCGAGGGACTAAACTACAATGAGCAGTTCTTC
cdr3_aa: CASSEGLNYNEQFF
v_call: TRBV9
clone_size: -
d_call: TRBD2
j_call: TRBJ2-1

cdr3_nt: TGTGCCAGCACCGAACAGGGCAGGATAGGCTACACCTTC
cdr3_aa: CASTEQGRIGYTF
v_call: TRBV12-3/TRBV12-4
clone_size: -
d_call: -
j_call: TRBJ1-2

cdr3_nt: TGTGCCAGCAGCTTGGTCACAGGGAACTATGGCTACACCTTC
cdr3_aa: CASSLVTGNYGYTF
v_call: TRBV7-9
clone_size: once
d_call: -
j_call: TRBJ1-2

cdr3_nt: TGTGCCAGCAGGAGAACAGGGCCTAGAGGCTACACCTTC
cdr3_aa: CASRRTGPRGYTF
v_call: TRBV28
clone_size: -
d_call: -
j_call: TRBJ1-2

cdr3_nt: TGCGCCAGCAGCTCCCGACAGGGGGCTGGGGAAAAACTGTTTTTT
cdr3_aa: CASSSRQGAGEKLFF
v_call: TRBV5-1
clone_size: -
d_call: TRBD1
j_call: TRBJ1-4

cdr3_nt: TGTGCCAGCAGCCCGGACAGGGGCGGCAACACTGAAGCTTTCTTT
cdr3_aa: CASSPDRGGNTEAFF
v_call: TRBV11-2
clone_size: -
d_call: TRBD1
j_call: TRBJ1-1

cdr3_nt: TGTGCCACCCGAAATCCGGGACTAGCGGGAGGACGTTCCTACAATGAGCAGTTCTTC
cdr3_aa: CATRNPGLAGGRSYNEQFF
v_call: TRBV15
clone_size: -
d_call: TRBD2
j_call: TRBJ2-1

cdr3_nt: TGTGCCAGTATAAGTGGTCCGGGAGGGTACACTGAAGCTTTCTTT
cdr3_aa: CASISGPGGYTEAFF
v_call: TRBV19
clone_size: -
d_call: -
j_call: TRBJ1-1

cdr3_nt: TGTGCCAGCAGCTTAGATGGGGCCCGTTCTGGAAACACCATATATTTT
cdr3_aa: CASSLDGARSGNTIYF
v_call: TRBV7-8
clone_size: -
d_call: -
j_call: TRBJ1-3

cdr3_nt: TGTGCCAGCAGGTTTGGAGGGAATAATGCCCACGAGCAGTACTTC
cdr3_aa: CASRFGGNNAHEQYF
v_call: TRBV6-5
clone_size: once
d_call: -
j_call: TRBJ2-7

cdr3_nt: TGCGCCAGCAGCTTGGCCAGTAATGAGCAGTTCTTC
cdr3_aa: CASSLASNEQFF
v_call: TRBV5-1
clone_size: once
d_call: -
j_call: TRBJ2-1

cdr3_nt: TGTGCCAGCATAGGACAGGCCACTAGCACAGATACGCAGTATTTT
cdr3_aa: CASIGQATSTDTQYF
v_call: TRBV6-5
clone_size: -
d_call: TRBD1
j_call: TRBJ2-3

cdr3_nt: TGTGCCAGCAGTTACCAGGACAGGGAGTATTCACCCCTCCACTTT
cdr3_aa: CASSYQDREYSPLHF
v_call: TRBV6-5
clone_size: -
d_call: TRBD1
j_call: TRBJ1-6

cdr3_nt: TGCGCCAGCAGCCAAGAGGACAGCGGGGTGTGGGATGAGCAGTTCTTC
cdr3_aa: CASSQEDSGVWDEQFF
v_call: TRBV4-1
clone_size: -
d_call: -
j_call: TRBJ2-1

cdr3_nt: TGTGCCATCAGGGAAGGGGTTGGCAATCAGCCCCAGCATTTT
cdr3_aa: CAIREGVGNQPQHF
v_call: TRBV10-3
clone_size: -
d_call: -
j_call: TRBJ1-5

cdr3_nt: TGTGCCAGCAGCCACCGAGGACTAGCGGGGGCCGGGGGGTACACAGATACGCAGTATTTT
cdr3_aa: CASSHRGLAGAGGYTDTQYF
v_call: TRBV14
clone_size: -
d_call: TRBD2
j_call: TRBJ2-3

cdr3_nt: TGTGCCAGTAGTATCGGGGGGGATGGCTACACCTTC
cdr3_aa: CASSIGGDGYTF
v_call: TRBV19
clone_size: -
d_call: -
j_call: TRBJ1-2

cdr3_nt: TGTGCCAGCAGTTTATCGGGGGGGGCCGGCACTGAAGCTTTCTTT
cdr3_aa: CASSLSGGAGTEAFF
v_call: TRBV28
clone_size: -
d_call: -
j_call: TRBJ1-1

cdr3_nt: TGTGCCAGCACCCCCCCCGGGAGCGGGAGGGGAACTGAGCAGTTCTTC
cdr3_aa: CASTPPGSGRGTEQFF
v_call: TRBV5-4
clone_size: -
d_call: TRBD2
j_call: TRBJ2-1

cdr3_nt: TGTGCCAGCAGCCAAGACCAGAGATTCAGGTATGCGCAGTATTTT
cdr3_aa: CASSQDQRFRYAQYF
v_call: TRBV3-1/TRBV3-2
clone_size: -
d_call: -
j_call: TRBJ2-3

cdr3_nt: TGCAGCGTTGATGGGGGGGACACTGAAGCTTTCTTT
cdr3_aa: CSVDGGDTEAFF
v_call: TRBV29-1
clone_size: -
d_call: -
j_call: TRBJ1-1

cdr3_nt: TGTGCCAGTAGTATGGGTCTAGCGGGGTCCTCAGATACGCAGTATTTT
cdr3_aa: CASSMGLAGSSDTQYF
v_call: TRBV19
clone_size: -
d_call: TRBD2
j_call: TRBJ2-3

cdr3_nt: TGTGCCAGCAGTCCGGGACTAGCGGGAAACTACAATGAGCAGTTCTTC
cdr3_aa: CASSPGLAGNYNEQFF
v_call: TRBV27
clone_size: -
d_call: TRBD2
j_call: TRBJ2-1

cdr3_nt: TGTGCCAGCAGCCTGACTGGGACAGATCTCACCGGGGAGCTGTTTTTT
cdr3_aa: CASSLTGTDLTGELFF
v_call: TRBV7-3
clone_size: -
d_call: TRBD1
j_call: TRBJ2-2